One sample yielded the 4 T cell receptor beta chains listed below, sequenced in a study of spatial heterogeneity in lung cancer. In TCRdb, the 5' RACE reads were re-called with MiXCR into one record per CDR3 protein. The sample lists over 10,000 distinct CDR3 sequences, 14% occurring once. As to time point: sample taken at primary tumor resection. Whole RNA came from tumor, nontumor lung or frozen PBMC and was sequenced without being sorted. This material consisted of PBMCs, taken at surgery. The origin of the receptors is a male donor with early-stage non-small cell lung cancer.

This clonotype was seen many times. CDR3 DNA: TGTGCCAGCAGCTCTGGGACCGAACTCAGCTCTGGGGCCAACGTCCTGACTTTC. Translation gives CASSSGTELSSGANVLTF. The chain uses TRBV13 and TRBJ2-6; D may match TRBD1 or TRBD2 (5 bases each). The V end lost 4 bases, the J end lost 0 bases, and 16 bases lay between the germline ends. This CDR3 comprises 18 residues. Looked up from germline, CDR1 is PRHDT and CDR2 is FYEKMQ (reference sequence).

V is TRBV11-2 and J is TRBJ2-3, with 8 bases lining up with TRBD2. The J segment lost 5 bases and the V segment lost 5 bases, leaving 15 bases of the junction unmatched. The CDR3 is made up of 17 amino acids. The germline CDR1 and CDR2 sequences are SGHAT and FQNNGV. CDR3 coding DNA: TGTGCCAGCAGCCTTGAGGATGGGCTGGGGACTAGAGATACGCAGTATTTT. It yields the protein CASSLEDGLGTRDTQYF.

The chain carries TRBV28 and TRBJ1-5, with D possibly matching TRBD1 (6 bases). Between the trimmed V and J ends, which lost 9 bases and 7 bases, there was a span of 16 bases. The CDR3 extends over 13 amino acids. Germline V gene data show CDR1 as MDHEN and CDR2 as SYDVKM. The chain's CDR3 is CASSPGAWQPQHF. For the CDR3, the DNA is TGTGCCAGTTCCCCAGGGGCGTGGCAGCCCCAGCATTTT.

The rearrangement links TRBV2 to TRBJ2-2; 11 nucleotides match TRBD1. V lost 6 bases to trimming and J lost 5 bases; unmatched junction nucleotides: 5. Germline-derived CDR1 and CDR2 are SNHLY and FYNNEI. This CDR3 spans 15 amino acids. The CDR3 spells CASSQGQGVTGELFF. The CDR3 DNA reads TGTGCCAGCAGCCAGGGACAGGGGGTAACCGGGGAGCTGTTTTTT.